The 17 T cell receptor beta chains presented below share a single source sample, sequenced in a study of siplizumab effects on memory and regulatory T cells. Measured with immunoSEQ multiplex PCR; TCRdb has only the in-frame clones, and not every one. The data show around 97,000 clones, roughly 94% seen once. The specimen was non-Treg CD4+ T cells sorted from blood. The receptor source for this set is a human donor in good health.

The chain recombines TRBV19 with TRBJ1-5; D is unclear. V was clipped by 3 bases and J by 1 base, with 10 bases between them. From germline, CDR1 is LNHDA and CDR2 SQIVND (reference sequence). The CDR3 runs 15 residues. The CDR3 is CASSIAQSSNQPQHF. CDR3 coding DNA: TGTGCCAGTAGTATCGCTCAGAGCAGCAATCAGCCCCAGCATTTT. The full variable domain, with the rest looked up from reference TRBV19 and TRBJ1-5, is DGGITQSPKYLFRKEGQNVTLSCEQNLNHDAMYWYRQDPGQGLRLIYYSQIVNDFQKGDIAEGYSVSREKKESFPLTVTSAQKNPTAFYLCASSIAQSSNQPQHFGDGTRLSIL.

For the CDR3, the DNA is TGCGCCAGCAGCGCCCCACAGGGGGCGCTGAGAGGTATGGACACTGAAGCTTTCTTT. Translating gives CASSAPQGALRGMDTEAFF. V gene TRBV10-1 combines with J gene TRBJ1-1, with 9 bases that match TRBD1. The trim removed 6 bases at V and 3 bases at J, leaving 20 bases unmatched. Germline CDR1 WNHNN, CDR2 SYGVQD (reference sequence). There are 19 residues in the CDR3.

The chain uses TRBV29-1 and TRBJ2-2; D possibly corresponds to TRBD2 (6 bases). V was pared by 4 bases and J by 6 bases, with 12 bases between. The CDR3 runs 13 residues. The germline gives CDR1 SQVTM, CDR2 ANQGSEA. The CDR3 DNA reads TGCAGCGTTGTGGGGGGTAAAGCCGGGGAGCTGTTTTTT. Translation gives CSVVGGKAGELFF.

The sample holds one count of this clone. The chain couples TRBV9 to TRBJ2-2, with D tentatively TRBD1 or TRBD2 (6 bases each). CDR1 and CDR2 from the germline V gene are SGDLS and YYNGEE. Between the trimmed V and J ends, which lost 0 bases and 4 bases, there was a span of 13 bases. The CDR3 is made up of 16 amino acids. This chain's CDR3 is CASSVAGGRGTGELFF. The CDR3 nucleotides are TGTGCCAGCAGCGTAGCCGGGGGCAGGGGCACCGGGGAGCTGTTTTTT. Full variable domain (missing parts from reference TRBV9 and TRBJ2-2): DSGVTQTPKHLITATGQRVTLRCSPRSGDLSVYWYQQSLDQGLQFLIQYYNGEERAKGNILERFSAQQFPDLHSELNLSSLELGDSALYFCASSVAGGRGTGELFFGEGSRLTVL.

This clone was detected once. V is TRBV30 and J is TRBJ2-3; D is possibly TRBD1 (5 bases). V dropped 2 bases and J dropped 7 bases, with 10 bases sitting between them. Germline CDR1 is GTSNPN and CDR2 is SVGIG (reference sequence). CDR3 length: 12 residues. This chain's CDR3 is CAWSWGRNTQYF. The CDR3 DNA is TGTGCCTGGAGTTGGGGCCGGAATACGCAGTATTTT.

The chain combines TRBV9 with TRBJ1-3; D unclear. CDR1 and CDR2 from the germline V gene are SGDLS and YYNGEE. The CDR3 is 13 residues long. V lost 3 bases to trimming and J lost 9 bases, with 13 bases between them. CDR3 DNA: TGTGCCAGCAGCGCCCCCGGCCTTAGCACCATATATTTT. The encoded protein is CASSAPGLSTIYF.

CDR3 sequence (DNA): TGTGCCAGCAGTTTCCTTGGACTAAACTATGGCTACACCTTC. This encodes CASSFLGLNYGYTF. The chain combines TRBV27 with TRBJ1-2, with unresolved D. Between the trimmed V and J ends, which lost 3 bases and 2 bases, there was a span of 10 bases. Germline CDR1 MNHEY, CDR2 SMNVEV (reference sequence). This CDR3 has 14 residues.

V usage is TRBV2 and J usage is TRBJ1-5; the D is unclear. V was pared by 6 bases and J by 0 bases, with 12 bases between. CDR1 is SNHLY and CDR2 is FYNNEI in the germline V gene. CDR3 size: 15 residues. In DNA form, the CDR3 reads TGTGCCAGCAGAGCCCTCTCCGATAGCAATCAGCCCCAGCATTTT. Its protein is CASRALSDSNQPQHF. The full variable domain, in which reference TRBV2 and TRBJ1-5 provide the parts outside the CDR3, is EPEVTQTPSHQVTQMGQEVILRCVPISNHLYFYWYRQILGQKVEFLVSFYNNEISEKSEIFDDQFSVERPDGSNFTLKIRSTKLEDSAMYFCASRALSDSNQPQHFGDGTRLSIL.

The chain links TRBV7-8 to TRBJ2-7; 8 bases are a match to TRBD1. The trim removed 5 bases at V and 7 bases at J, leaving 13 bases unmatched. There are 15 residues in the CDR3. Per germline, CDR1 SGHVS and CDR2 FQNEAQ. CDR3 nucleotide sequence: TGTGCCAGCAGCCCCGTTAGGGACAGGCTGGAAGAGCAGTACTTC. Its protein is CASSPVRDRLEEQYF.

The chain recombines TRBV28 with TRBJ2-7; 11 nucleotides agree with TRBD1. V lost 5 bases and J lost 0; bases outside the gene matches: 0. This CDR3 has 14 residues. Germline-derived CDR1 and CDR2 are MDHEN and SYDVKM. For the CDR3, the DNA is TGTGCCAGCAGTGGGACAGGGGGCTCCTACGAGCAGTACTTC. Translated: CASSGTGGSYEQYF.

The chain employs TRBV27 and TRBJ2-1, with a tentative D call TRBD1 (5 bases). With 5 bases removed from V and 8 bases from J, the gap between germline ends came to 25 bases. Germline CDR1 reads MNHEY; CDR2 reads SMNVEV (reference sequence). There are 17 residues in the CDR3. CDR3 protein: CASSRRVGGVYLDEQFF. For the CDR3, the DNA is TGTGCCAGCAGTCGCAGGGTAGGTGGGGTGTACTTGGATGAGCAGTTCTTC.

The chain links TRBV28 to TRBJ2-2; 10 bases are shared with TRBD2. Per germline, CDR1 MDHEN and CDR2 SYDVKM. The CDR3 runs to 15 residues. The V segment lost 6 bases and the J segment 0 bases; nucleotides outside the gene matches: 1. The CDR3 region is CASRLAGANTGELFF. The CDR3 nucleotides read TGTGCCAGCAGGCTAGCGGGGGCGAACACCGGGGAGCTGTTTTTT.

V usage is TRBV6-6 and J usage is TRBJ2-2; possible D gene TRBD2, 7 bases. CDR3 size: 15 residues. Trimming left V 7 bases short and J 0 bases short, with 12 bases between. In germline, CDR1 is MNHNY, CDR2 SVGAGI (reference sequence). This CDR3 is CASKRGGSNTGELFF. Written as DNA, the CDR3 is TGTGCCAGCAAGCGCGGGGGCTCGAACACCGGGGAGCTGTTTTTT.

The chain couples TRBV6-5 to TRBJ2-7; D gene unclear. The ends were cut back, 2 bases at V and 0 bases at J, with 11 bases in the middle. The CDR3 spans 15 residues. The germline CDR1 and CDR2 sequences are MNHEY and SVGAGI. The CDR3 nucleotides are TGTGCCAGCAGTTACGGGCGGCGCAGCTCCTACGAGCAGTACTTC. Amino acid sequence: CASSYGRRSSYEQYF.

This clone was counted only a few times. This chain uses TRBV30 with TRBJ1-1; no definite D call. Trimming stripped 4 bases from V and 1 base from J, with 10 bases between. CDR3 length: 13 residues. Germline CDR1 is GTSNPN and CDR2 is SVGIG (reference sequence). In DNA, the CDR3 is TGTGCCTGGAAAGGGTCTGGGAACACTGAAGCTTTCTTT. Translation gives CAWKGSGNTEAFF.

This clone has just one count. The chain joins TRBV4-1 to TRBJ1-5, with a possible D match to TRBD1 (5 bases). In germline, CDR1 is MGHRA, CDR2 YSYEKL. The CDR3 is 15 residues long. V dropped 4 bases and J dropped 7 bases, with 17 bases sitting between them. In DNA form, the CDR3 reads TGCGCCAGCAGCCCATTACCCGACAGCTTACAGCCCCAGCATTTT. Translation: CASSPLPDSLQPQHF.

The chain employs TRBV7-9 and TRBJ1-1, with D possibly matching TRBD1 (5 bases). The CDR3 has 16 residues. V was shortened by 5 bases and J by 6 bases, with 22 bases between the two germline ends. Germline CDR1 is SEHNR and CDR2 is FQNEAQ (reference sequence). In nucleotides, the CDR3 is TGTGCCAGCAGCCCCGCGGGGGGGGGAGACTTCTCTGAAGCTTTCTTT. Protein product: CASSPAGGGDFSEAFF.